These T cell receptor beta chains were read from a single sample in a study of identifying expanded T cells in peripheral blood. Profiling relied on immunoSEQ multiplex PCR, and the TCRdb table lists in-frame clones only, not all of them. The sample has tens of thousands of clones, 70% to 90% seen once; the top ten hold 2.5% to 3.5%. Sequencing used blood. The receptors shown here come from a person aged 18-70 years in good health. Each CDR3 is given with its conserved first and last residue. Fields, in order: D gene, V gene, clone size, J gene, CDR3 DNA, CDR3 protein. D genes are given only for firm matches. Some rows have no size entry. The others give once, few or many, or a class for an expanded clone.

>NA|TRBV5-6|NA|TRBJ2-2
TGTGCCAGCAGCTTGGGCGGGAACTTTGTCACCGGGGAGCTGTTTTTT
CASSLGGNFVTGELFF
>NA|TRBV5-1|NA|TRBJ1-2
TGTGCCAGCAGCTTAGGGAGAGGATATGGCTACACCTTC
CASSLGRGYGYTF
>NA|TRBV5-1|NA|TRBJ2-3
TGCGCCAGCAGCTGGGATAGCGTCAGAGGTACAGATACGCAGTATTTT
CASSWDSVRGTDTQYF
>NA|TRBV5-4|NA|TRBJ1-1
TGTGCCAGCAGCGGTCAGGGTAGGGCTTTCTTT
CASSGQGRAFF
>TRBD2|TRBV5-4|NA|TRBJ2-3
TGTGCCAGCAGTGGACGGGGGGGCCAAGATACGCAGTATTTT
CASSGRGGQDTQYF
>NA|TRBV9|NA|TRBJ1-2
TGTGCCAGCAGCGATGACAGAGATTATAACTATGGCTACACCTTC
CASSDDRDYNYGYTF
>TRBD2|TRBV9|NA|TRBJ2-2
TGTGCCAGCAGCGTCCTAGCGGGGGGGCGACCCGGGGAGCTGTTTTTT
CASSVLAGGRPGELFF
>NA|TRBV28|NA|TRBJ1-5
TGTGCCAGCAGTTTAGGTGGGGGCTGGGGCAATCAGCCCCAGCATTTT
CASSLGGGWGNQPQHF
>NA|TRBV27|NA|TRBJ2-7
TGTGCCAGCAGTTTCGGGGGTCCCCCCGCCTACGAGCAGTACTTC
CASSFGGPPAYEQYF
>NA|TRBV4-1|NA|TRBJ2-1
TGCGCCAGCAGCCAAGCCCGAAATGAGCAGTTCTTC
CASSQARNEQFF
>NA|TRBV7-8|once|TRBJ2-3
TGTGCCAGCAGCTTATCCGGACAGACGAGCCGGGGCAAGACGCAGTATTTT
CASSLSGQTSRGKTQYF
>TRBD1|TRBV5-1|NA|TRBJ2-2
TGCGCCAGCAGCGTACAGGGGGCAGGCACCGGGGAGCTGTTTTTT
CASSVQGAGTGELFF
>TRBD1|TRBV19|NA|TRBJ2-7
TGTGCCAGTAGTCCTGGGACAGGGAGGTACTTC
CASSPGTGRYF
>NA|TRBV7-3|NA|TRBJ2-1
TGTGCCAGCAGCCCCCCAGGGGGGGGGAACAATGAGCAGTTCTTC
CASSPPGGGNNEQFF
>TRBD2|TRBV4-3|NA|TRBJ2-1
TGCGCCAGCAGCCAAAGACGGGGGGGCCCCAATGAGCAGTTCTTC
CASSQRRGGPNEQFF
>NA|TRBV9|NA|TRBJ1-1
TGTGCCAGCAGCGTAGCTTTGGCGGGGGAGGACACTGAAGCTTTCTTT
CASSVALAGEDTEAFF
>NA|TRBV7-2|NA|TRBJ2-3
TGTGCCAGCAGCTTAGCGGGAGCCGCCACAGATACGCAGTATTTT
CASSLAGAATDTQYF
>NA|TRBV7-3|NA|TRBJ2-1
TGTGCCAGCAGCTTAGACGGGAGCTCCTACAATGAGCAGTTCTTC
CASSLDGSSYNEQFF
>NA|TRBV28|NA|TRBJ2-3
TGTGCCAGCAGTTTTAGAGGGGCCAGCAACATGAGAGATACGCAGTATTTT
CASSFRGASNMRDTQYF
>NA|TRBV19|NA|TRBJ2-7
TGTGCCAGTAGTCGGCGGGGACCCTACGAGCAGTACTTC
CASSRRGPYEQYF
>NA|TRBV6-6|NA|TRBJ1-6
TGTGCCAGCTCCGGGACGGCGCGACTGTCACCCCTCCACTTT
CASSGTARLSPLHF
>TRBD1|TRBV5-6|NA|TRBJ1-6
TGTGCCAGCAGCCAACAGGGGGCTAATTCACCCCTCCACTTT
CASSQQGANSPLHF
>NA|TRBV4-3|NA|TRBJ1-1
TGCGCCAGCAGCCAAGATCGACGGAGCGTGAACACTGAAGCTTTCTTT
CASSQDRRSVNTEAFF
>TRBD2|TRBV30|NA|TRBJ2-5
TGTGCCTGGAGTATCTGGGGGGGACAAGAGACCCAGTACTTC
CAWSIWGGQETQYF
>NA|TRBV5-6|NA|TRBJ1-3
TGTGCCAGCAGTCGATCGTCTGGAAACACCATATATTTT
CASSRSSGNTIYF
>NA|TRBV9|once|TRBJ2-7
TGTGCCAGCAGCGGTACAGTAGCTCCCTACGAGCAGTACTTC
CASSGTVAPYEQYF
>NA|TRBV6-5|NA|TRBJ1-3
TGTGCCAGCAGTCTTACCCTCGGGTTGGGAAACACCATATATTTT
CASSLTLGLGNTIYF
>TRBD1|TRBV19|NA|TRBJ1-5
TGTGCCACCGCCCCGGACAGGTACAATCAGCCCCAGCATTTT
CATAPDRYNQPQHF
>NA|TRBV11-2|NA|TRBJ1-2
TGTGCCAGCAGCTTAGATCGGGTTACTAACTATGGCTACACCTTC
CASSLDRVTNYGYTF
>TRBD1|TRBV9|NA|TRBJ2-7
TGTGCCAGCAGCCCGGGACAGCTCTCCTACGAGCAGTACTTC
CASSPGQLSYEQYF
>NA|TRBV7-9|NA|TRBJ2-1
TGTGCCAGCAGCTTATGGGACTCTGGATTGGAGCAGTTCTTC
CASSLWDSGLEQFF
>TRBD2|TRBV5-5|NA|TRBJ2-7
TGTGCCAGCAGCTTGGGACTAGCGGGCTCCTACGAGCAGTACTTC
CASSLGLAGSYEQYF
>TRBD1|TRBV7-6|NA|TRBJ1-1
TGTGCCAGCAGCCTGGGACAGACGAACACTGAAGCTTTCTTT
CASSLGQTNTEAFF
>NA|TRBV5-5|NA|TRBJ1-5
TGTGCCAGCAGCCCGCCGGGTAGGGGGAGGGATCAGCCCCAGCATTTT
CASSPPGRGRDQPQHF
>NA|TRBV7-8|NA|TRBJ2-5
TGTGCCAGCAGCTTAGACGAGCATGGGGAGACCCAGTACTTC
CASSLDEHGETQYF
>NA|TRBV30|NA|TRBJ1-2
TGTGCCTGGAGTGTACCCTCACCCAGCTATGGCTACACCTTC
CAWSVPSPSYGYTF
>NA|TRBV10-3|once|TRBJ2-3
TGTGCCATCAGTCTGGGCGGGGGCACAGATACGCAGTATTTT
CAISLGGGTDTQYF
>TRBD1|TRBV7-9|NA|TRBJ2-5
TGTGCCAGCAGCCCCCGGGACAGGAGCCAAGAGACCCAGTACTTC
CASSPRDRSQETQYF
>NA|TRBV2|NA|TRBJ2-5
TGTGCCAGCAGTGAAGCTCTCACAGGGTCTGGTTTGAAGACCCAGTACTTC
CASSEALTGSGLKTQYF
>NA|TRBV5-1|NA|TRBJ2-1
TGCGCCAGCAGCACGGACGTTACGACCGGCGGGCAGTTCTTC
CASSTDVTTGGQFF
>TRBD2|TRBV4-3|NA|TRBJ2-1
TGCGCCAGCAGTTCCCGGACAGGGCCGGGACTAGCGGGAGGGGTAAATGAGCAGTTCTTC
CASSSRTGPGLAGGVNEQFF
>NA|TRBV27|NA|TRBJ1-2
TGTGCCAGCAGCCCCCGAAGTGCCGCCCTCCTTAACTATGGCTACACCTTC
CASSPRSAALLNYGYTF
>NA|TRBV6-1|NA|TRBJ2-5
TGTGCCAGCAGTGACAGGGGGATGCGGGGACAAGAGACCCAGTACTTC
CASSDRGMRGQETQYF
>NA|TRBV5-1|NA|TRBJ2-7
TGCGCCAGCAGCTTGGGAGCCGGCTCCCGGACAGGAGGGGACGAGCAGTACTTC
CASSLGAGSRTGGDEQYF
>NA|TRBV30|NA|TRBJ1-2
TGTGCCTGGAGTTTATATCCACTAGACAGCGAAAATGGCTACACCTTC
CAWSLYPLDSENGYTF
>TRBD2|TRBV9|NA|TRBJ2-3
TGTGCCAGCAGCCCAGCATTGGCGGGCGTCGGGGGGGAGCAGTATTTT
CASSPALAGVGGEQYF
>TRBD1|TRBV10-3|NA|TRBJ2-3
TGTGCCACAGGGACAGGGGGCACAGATACGCAGTATTTT
CATGTGGTDTQYF
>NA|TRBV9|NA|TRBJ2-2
TGTGCCAGCAGCGGACGGTATCCCACCGGGGAGCTGTTTTTT
CASSGRYPTGELFF